This T cell receptor (beta chain) emerged from a study of control samples from healthy donors and cancer patients. Some clones are missing from TCRdb's copy, which holds only in-frame ones; the method was immunoSEQ multiplex PCR. This table holds around 120,000 clones, approximately 88% found once. With V trimmed by 0 bases and J by 0 bases, 1 base remained unmatched. The CDR3 totals 15 residues. The germline V gene has CDR1 WSHSY and CDR2 SAAADI. The chain is built from TRBV10-2 and TRBJ2-7; 8 bases are a match to TRBD1. The specimen was blood. The clonotype was recovered from a middle-aged man in good health. The chain's CDR3 is CASSESDRASYEQYF. The CDR3 DNA reads as TGCGCCAGCAGTGAGTCGGACAGGGCCTCCTACGAGCAGTACTTC.